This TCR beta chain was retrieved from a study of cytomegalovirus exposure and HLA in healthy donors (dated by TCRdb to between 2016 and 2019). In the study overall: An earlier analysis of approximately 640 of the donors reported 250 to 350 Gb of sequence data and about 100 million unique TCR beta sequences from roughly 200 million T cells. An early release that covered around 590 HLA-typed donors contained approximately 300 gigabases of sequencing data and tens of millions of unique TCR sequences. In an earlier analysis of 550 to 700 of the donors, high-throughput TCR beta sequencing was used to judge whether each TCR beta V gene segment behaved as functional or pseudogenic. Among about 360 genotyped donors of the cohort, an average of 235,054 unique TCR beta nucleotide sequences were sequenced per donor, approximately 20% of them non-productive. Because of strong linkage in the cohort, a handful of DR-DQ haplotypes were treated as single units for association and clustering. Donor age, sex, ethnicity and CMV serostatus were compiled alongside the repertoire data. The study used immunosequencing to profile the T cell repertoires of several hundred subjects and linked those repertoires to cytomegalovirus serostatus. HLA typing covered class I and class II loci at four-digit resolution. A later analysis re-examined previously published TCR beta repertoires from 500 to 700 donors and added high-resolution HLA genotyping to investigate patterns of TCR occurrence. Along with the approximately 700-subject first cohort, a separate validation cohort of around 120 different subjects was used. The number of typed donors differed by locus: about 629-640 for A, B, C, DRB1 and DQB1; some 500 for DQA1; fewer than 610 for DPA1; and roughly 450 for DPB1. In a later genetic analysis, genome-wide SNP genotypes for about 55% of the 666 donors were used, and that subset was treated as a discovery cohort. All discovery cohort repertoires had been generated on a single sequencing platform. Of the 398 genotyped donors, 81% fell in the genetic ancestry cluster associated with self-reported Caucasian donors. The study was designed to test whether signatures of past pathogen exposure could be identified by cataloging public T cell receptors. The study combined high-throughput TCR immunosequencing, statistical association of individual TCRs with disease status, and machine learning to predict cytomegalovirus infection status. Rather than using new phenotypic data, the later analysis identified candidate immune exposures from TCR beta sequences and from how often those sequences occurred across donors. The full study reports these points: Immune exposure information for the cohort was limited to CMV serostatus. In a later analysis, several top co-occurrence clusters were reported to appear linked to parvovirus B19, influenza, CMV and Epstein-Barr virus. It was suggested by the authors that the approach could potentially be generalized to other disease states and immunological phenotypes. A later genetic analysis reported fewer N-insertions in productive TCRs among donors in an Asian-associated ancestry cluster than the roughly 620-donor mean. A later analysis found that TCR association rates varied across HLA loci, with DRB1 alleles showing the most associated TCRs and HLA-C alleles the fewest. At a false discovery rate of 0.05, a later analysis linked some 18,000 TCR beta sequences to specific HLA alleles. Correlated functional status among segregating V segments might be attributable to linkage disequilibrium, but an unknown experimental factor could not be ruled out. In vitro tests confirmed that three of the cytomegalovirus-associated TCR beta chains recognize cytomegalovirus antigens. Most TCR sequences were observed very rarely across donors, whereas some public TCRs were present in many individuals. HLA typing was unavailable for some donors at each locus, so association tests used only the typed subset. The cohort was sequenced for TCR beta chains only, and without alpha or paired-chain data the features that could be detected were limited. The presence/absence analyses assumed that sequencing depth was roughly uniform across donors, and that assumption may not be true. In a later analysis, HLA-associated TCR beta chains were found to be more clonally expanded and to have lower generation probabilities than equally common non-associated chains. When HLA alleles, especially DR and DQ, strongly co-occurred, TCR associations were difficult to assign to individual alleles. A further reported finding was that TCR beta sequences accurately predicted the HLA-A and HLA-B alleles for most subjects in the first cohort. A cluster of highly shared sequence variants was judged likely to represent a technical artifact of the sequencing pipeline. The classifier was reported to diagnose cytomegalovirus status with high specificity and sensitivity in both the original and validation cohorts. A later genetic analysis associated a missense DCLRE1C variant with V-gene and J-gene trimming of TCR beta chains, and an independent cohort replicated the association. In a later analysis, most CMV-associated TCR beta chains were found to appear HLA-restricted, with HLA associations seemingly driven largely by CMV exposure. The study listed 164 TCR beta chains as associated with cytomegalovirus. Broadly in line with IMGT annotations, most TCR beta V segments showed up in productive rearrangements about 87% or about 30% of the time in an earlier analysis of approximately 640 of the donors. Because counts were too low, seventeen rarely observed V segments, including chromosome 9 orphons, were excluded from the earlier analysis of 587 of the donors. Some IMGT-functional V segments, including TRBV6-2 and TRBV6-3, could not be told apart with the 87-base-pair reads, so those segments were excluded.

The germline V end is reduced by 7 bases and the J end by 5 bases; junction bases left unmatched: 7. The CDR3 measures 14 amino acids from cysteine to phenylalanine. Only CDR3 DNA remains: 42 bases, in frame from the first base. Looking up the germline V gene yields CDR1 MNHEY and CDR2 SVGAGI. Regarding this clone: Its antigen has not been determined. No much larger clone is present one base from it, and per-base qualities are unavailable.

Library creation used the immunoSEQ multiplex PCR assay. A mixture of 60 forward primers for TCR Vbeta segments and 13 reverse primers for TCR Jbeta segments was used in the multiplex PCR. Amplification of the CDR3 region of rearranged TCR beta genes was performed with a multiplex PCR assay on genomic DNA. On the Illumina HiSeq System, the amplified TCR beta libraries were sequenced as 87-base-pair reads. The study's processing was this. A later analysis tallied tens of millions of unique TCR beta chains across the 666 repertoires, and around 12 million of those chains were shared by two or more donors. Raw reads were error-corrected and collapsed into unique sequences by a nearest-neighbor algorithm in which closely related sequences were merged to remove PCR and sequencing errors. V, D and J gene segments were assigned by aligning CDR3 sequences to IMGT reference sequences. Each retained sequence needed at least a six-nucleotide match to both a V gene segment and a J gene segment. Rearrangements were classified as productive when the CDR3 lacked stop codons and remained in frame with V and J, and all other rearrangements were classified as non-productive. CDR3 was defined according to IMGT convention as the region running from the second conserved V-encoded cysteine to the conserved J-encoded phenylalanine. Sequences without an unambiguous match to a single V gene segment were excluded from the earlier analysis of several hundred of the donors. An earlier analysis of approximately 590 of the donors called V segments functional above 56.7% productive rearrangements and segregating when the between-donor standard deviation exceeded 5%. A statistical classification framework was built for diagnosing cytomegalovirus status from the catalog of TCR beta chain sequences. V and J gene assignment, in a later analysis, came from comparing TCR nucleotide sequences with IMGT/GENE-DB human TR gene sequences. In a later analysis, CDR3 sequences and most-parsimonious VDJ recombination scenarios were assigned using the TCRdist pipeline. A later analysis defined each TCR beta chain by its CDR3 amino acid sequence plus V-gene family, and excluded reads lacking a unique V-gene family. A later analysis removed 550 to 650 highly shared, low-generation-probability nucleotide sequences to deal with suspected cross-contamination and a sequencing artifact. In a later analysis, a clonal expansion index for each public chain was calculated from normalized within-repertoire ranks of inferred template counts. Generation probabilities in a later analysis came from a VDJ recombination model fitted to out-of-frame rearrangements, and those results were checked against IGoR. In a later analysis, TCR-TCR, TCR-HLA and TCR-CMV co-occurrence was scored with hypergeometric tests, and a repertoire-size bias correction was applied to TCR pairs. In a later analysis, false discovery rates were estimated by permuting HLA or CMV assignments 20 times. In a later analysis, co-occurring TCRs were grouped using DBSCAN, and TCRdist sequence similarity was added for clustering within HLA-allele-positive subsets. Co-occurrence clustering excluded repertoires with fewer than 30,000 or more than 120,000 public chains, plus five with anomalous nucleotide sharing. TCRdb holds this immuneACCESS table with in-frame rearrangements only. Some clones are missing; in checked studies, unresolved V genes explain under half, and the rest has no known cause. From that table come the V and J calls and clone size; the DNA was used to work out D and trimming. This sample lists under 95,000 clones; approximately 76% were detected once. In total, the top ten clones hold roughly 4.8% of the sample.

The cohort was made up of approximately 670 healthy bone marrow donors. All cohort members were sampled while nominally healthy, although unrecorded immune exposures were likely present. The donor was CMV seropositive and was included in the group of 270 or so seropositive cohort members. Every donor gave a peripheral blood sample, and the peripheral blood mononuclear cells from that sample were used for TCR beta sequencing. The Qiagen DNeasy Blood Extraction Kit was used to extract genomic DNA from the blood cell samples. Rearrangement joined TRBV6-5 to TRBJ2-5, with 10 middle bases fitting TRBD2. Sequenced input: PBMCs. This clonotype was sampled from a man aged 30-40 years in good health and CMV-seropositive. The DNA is TGTGCCAGCACCGGGACTAGCGTCAGGGAGACCCAGTACTTC. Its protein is CASTGTSVRETQYF.